This TCR beta chain originates from a study of blood T cell repertoires in COVID-19. Using immunoSEQ multiplex PCR, the repertoire was profiled, and TCRdb retains in-frame clones only, with some absent. The sample yields about 160,000 clones, 79% seen once. The CDR3 runs 15 residues. V gave up 6 bases and J gave up 5 bases; unmatched junction bases: 7. The germline gives CDR1 SNHLY, CDR2 FYNNEI. Sequencing was done on a sample of peripheral blood. The chain carries TRBV2 and TRBJ2-3; TRBD2 aligns across 11 bases. The sequence was obtained from a woman in her sixties or seventies with COVID-19, enrolled during active disease. The CDR3 nucleotides are TGTGCCAGCAGCCTGACTAGCGGGGCGTTAGATACGCAGTATTTT. Translated: CASSLTSGALDTQYF.